This T cell receptor (beta chain) was recovered during a study of identifying expanded T cells in peripheral blood. CDR3 size: 16 residues. The germline V gene encodes CDR1 SEHNR and CDR2 FQNEAQ (reference sequence). Germline trimming cut 1 base from V and 3 bases from J; bases unmatched to any gene: 3. Only in-frame clones appear in the TCRdb table, and some are missing; sequencing was by immunoSEQ multiplex PCR. Of 80,000 or so clones in the sample, roughly four fifths were seen once. This rearrangement joins TRBV7-9 to TRBJ2-4; 10 positions agree with TRBD1. Sequenced input: blood. The sequence was collected from a person aged 18 to 69 in good health. The CDR3 nucleotides are TGTGCCAGCAGCTTAGGGACAGGGGGGATCAAAAACATTCAGTACTTC. The encoded protein is CASSLGTGGIKNIQYF.